This TCR beta chain comes out of a study of shared clonotypes between healthy human individuals. Germline CDR1 is SGHRS and CDR2 is YFSETQ. The CDR3 spans 15 residues. V gave up 4 bases and J gave up 8 bases, with 18 bases separating them. The data were produced by immunoSEQ multiplex PCR, yet TCRdb's version contains in-frame clones alone and is incomplete. The table includes 1,500,000 or so clones, 95% to 97% detected once. General study findings and limits: The naive CD4 repertoires of several donors were compared, and roughly 5% of clonotypes were shared. Non-shared clonotypes had lower generation probabilities than those shared by all four donors. The small donor group covered limited genetic and exposure diversity.

With respect to this clone: Its specificity is not known.

The chain combines TRBV5-1 with TRBJ1-4; TRBD1 might be the D (5 bases). The sample consisted of naive CD4+ T cells sorted from blood. The subset denotes: CD45RA+ positively selected. This receptor was taken from a man aged 25-45 years in good health. Here the CDR3 reads CASSRSVGDLEKLFF. Written as DNA, the CDR3 is TGCGCCAGCAGCCGAAGTGTTGGGGACCTGGAAAAACTGTTTTTT.